The present entry profiles one T cell receptor (beta chain) with its context. This entry is derived from a study of blood T cell repertoires in COVID-19. For the study at large: Samples came from the United States, Italy and Spain, spanning acute and convalescent COVID-19.

Participant-given clinical history determined each cohort assignment. The repertoire was sequenced with immunoSEQ multiplex PCR; TCRdb's copy has only in-frame clones and lacks some. The table includes roughly 220,000 clones, approximately 86% detected once. The V end was cut by 3 bases, the J end by 6 bases, with 14 bases between. The germline gives CDR1 WSHSY, CDR2 SAAADI. The CDR3 sequence is 14 residues long. The TCR originated in a woman aged 40 to 50 with acute COVID-19. The gene calls are TRBV10-2 and TRBJ1-1; tentative D call: TRBD1 (5 bases). Sample: PBMCs or T cells enriched from blood (not recorded which). The CDR3 sequence is CASSDSQGWSEAFF. CDR3 sequence (DNA): TGCGCCAGCAGTGATAGCCAGGGATGGTCTGAAGCTTTCTTT.